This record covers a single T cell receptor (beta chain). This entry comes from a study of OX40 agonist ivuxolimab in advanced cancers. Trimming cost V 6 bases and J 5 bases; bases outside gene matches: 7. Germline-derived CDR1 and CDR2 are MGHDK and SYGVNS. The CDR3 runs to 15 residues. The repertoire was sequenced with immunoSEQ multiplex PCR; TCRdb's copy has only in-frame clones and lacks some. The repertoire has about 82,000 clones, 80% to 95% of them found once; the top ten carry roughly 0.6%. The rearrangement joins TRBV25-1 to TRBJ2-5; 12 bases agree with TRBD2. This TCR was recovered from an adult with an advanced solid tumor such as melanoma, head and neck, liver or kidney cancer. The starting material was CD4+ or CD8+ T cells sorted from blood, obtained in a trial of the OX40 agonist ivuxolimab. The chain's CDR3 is CASRSSGRVWETQYF. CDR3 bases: TGTGCCAGCAGATCTAGCGGGAGGGTTTGGGAGACCCAGTACTTC.